This entry is about one T cell receptor beta chain. What antigen it recognizes has not been identified. Per-nucleotide qualities are absent, and no much larger clonotype sits a single base away. The data originate from a study of vaccination effects on CD4 cells after COVID-19 (dated by TCRdb to between 2021 and 2024). Regarding the research as a whole: Post-vaccine samples across the study were collected a median of 72 days after the second dose, with a range of 14 to 241. SARS-CoV-2 spike-specific CD4+ TCR repertoires from before and after mRNA vaccination were compared in COVID-19 convalescent patients and in infection-naive vaccine recipients. Altogether, about 10 COVID-19 convalescent patients and 4 SARS-CoV-2-naive healthy vaccine recipients made up the full study. Cultures from other donors in the study were sequenced with the Oncomine TCR Beta short-read assay on an Illumina iSeq 100.

Library method: the immunoSEQ multiplex PCR assay. DNA from the CD4+ T cells that had been cultured and isolated underwent TCR beta CDR3 sequencing. The authors processed their data as follows. Non-productive TCR sequences were removed and reads were trimmed to the CDR3 region, keeping CDR3s of at least 7 amino acids. The MANAFEST web app was used to identify antigen-specific clonotypes by comparing expansion in peptide wells with expansion in reference cultures. Positive clones required FDR<0.05 expansion versus reference and all other wells, odds ratio above 5, and frequency above 0.1% in two replicate wells. Cross-reactive clonotypes were defined as significantly expanded in SARS-CoV-2 spike wells and in at least one common cold coronavirus spike condition. CDR3 similarity was assessed by Levenshtein distance with the stringdist R package, and unrooted trees were built with ape in R 3.6.1. Imported from immuneACCESS, the table was reduced by TCRdb to in-frame sequences with V and J called. These copies leave out some clones; in studies compared against another copy, an unresolved V gene accounts for under half, and the cause of the remainder is not known. V and J calls and clone size are as listed in that table; D and trimming were resolved from the DNA. Present in this sample are more than 20,000 clones, roughly 80% of which were seen just once. The top ten constitute about 8.3% of the sample.

CDR1 and CDR2 (MNHEY, SVGAGI) derive from the germline V gene. The CDR3 runs 13 amino acids, cysteine and phenylalanine included. Only the CDR3 DNA stays, 39 bases, in frame from base 1. Trimming takes 6 bases from V and 5 bases from J, and the germline ends sit 13 bases apart. Overall results and qualifications from the work: At late post-vaccination timepoints, both infection-induced and vaccine-induced clones showed marked clonal contraction, consistent with waning T cell responses. Only a small number of convalescent patients were included, and no early post-infection timepoints were available, which limited the study. Among healthy vaccine recipients, nearly all vaccine-induced clones were SARS-CoV-2 mono-reactive, and only 1 of 255 was cross-reactive with common cold coronaviruses.

In the ViraFEST assay, PBMC were stimulated with viral peptide pools, and antigen-specific CD4+ T cell clonotypes were then identified by expansion using TCR sequencing. After more than nine days of culture, CD4+ T cells were isolated with the EasySep CD4+ T cell isolation kit. Two doses of either the BNT162b2 or the mRNA-1273 mRNA SARS-CoV-2 vaccine were administered to participants. None of the healthy vaccine recipients had a prior SARS-CoV-2 infection, which was confirmed by nucleocapsid antibody tests that came back negative both before and after vaccination. Each well held roughly 2 million PBMC cultured in IMDM containing around 5% human AB serum, around 10 IU/ml IL-2 and gentamicin, along with roughly 10 ug/ml peptides. Half of the culture medium was replaced with fresh IL-2-containing medium on days 3 and 7. Unless noted otherwise, every peptide stimulation condition was cultured in triplicate wells. PBMC were separated from whole blood using Ficoll-Paque Plus gradient centrifugation and were then either cryopreserved at -140C or used fresh. The overlapping peptide pools covered the spike proteins of SARS-CoV-2 as well as those of the common cold coronaviruses HCoV-NL63, HCoV-OC43 and HCoV-229E. The QIAamp micro DNA kit was used to extract genomic DNA from the cultured CD4+ T cells.

Recombination linked TRBV6-5 to TRBJ2-5; the D gene is perhaps TRBD1 or TRBD2, each of them matching over 5 bases. This specimen consisted of CD4+ T cells from PBMCs cultured with SARS-CoV-2 spike peptides, obtained after COVID-19 vaccination. Reading the label with the study, this specimen's cell subset or site is: SARS-CoV-2 spike overlapping peptide pool stimulation. This TCR came from a human donor who received a COVID-19 vaccine. The CDR3 region has the sequence CASSSGWGETQYF. In nucleotides, the sequence is TGTGCCAGCAGCTCAGGGTGGGGGGAGACCCAGTACTTC.